Shown below are 28 T cell receptor beta chains from a single sample sequenced in a study of blood T cell repertoires in COVID-19 (dated by TCRdb to 2018 to 2021). Library generation was performed with the immunoSEQ multiplex PCR assay. TCRdb re-hosts the immuneACCESS table, in-frame sequences only. Its copies lack some clones; in the studies checked, an unresolved V gene accounts for under half of them, and the cause for the rest is not known. In this sample the table shows about 110,000 clones, around 90% of which occur a single time. Together, the top ten hold approximately 5% of the sample. The specimen was peripheral blood. The receptors here all came from a man aged 40-50 years with active or convalescent COVID-19.

This chain uses TRBV6-2 or TRBV6-3 with TRBJ2-7; TRBD2 is a possible D gene (6 bases). Trimming cost V 6 bases and J 3 bases, with 15 bases left between them. The CDR3 runs to 14 residues. CDR1 and CDR2 from the germline V gene are MNHEY and SVGEGT. The CDR3 region is CASSLGGRLYEQYF. CDR3 coding DNA: TGTGCCAGCAGCTTGGGAGGCAGACTCTACGAGCAGTACTTC.

The chain uses TRBV28 and TRBJ1-6; 8 bases fit TRBD1. The CDR3 length is 17 residues. The ends lost 6 bases at V and 10 bases at J; junction bases unmatched: 17. Germline V gene sequence: CDR1 MDHEN, CDR2 SYDVKM. In nucleotides, the CDR3 is TGTGCCAGCAGCCGAAAAGCGGGCAGGGGGCCAGGGTCACCCCTCCACTTT. It translates to CASSRKAGRGPGSPLHF.

This chain links TRBV28 with TRBJ2-7; D is unresolved. Germline assignment: CDR1 MDHEN and CDR2 SYDVKM. The CDR3 sequence is 14 residues long. V was trimmed by 2 bases and J by 0 bases, leaving 8 bases between them. CDR3 amino acids: CASSLSQPSYEQYF. DNA for the CDR3: TGTGCCAGCAGTTTAAGCCAACCCTCCTACGAGCAGTACTTC.

The V and J genes are TRBV28 and TRBJ2-6, with 8 bases identical to TRBD1. V lost 5 bases to trimming and J lost 1 base; unmatched junction nucleotides: 10. Per the germline V gene, CDR1 is MDHEN and CDR2 is SYDVKM. The CDR3 runs 18 residues. This CDR3 is CASSPRQGRLSGANVLTF. The DNA for the CDR3 is TGTGCCAGCAGTCCGCGACAGGGGAGGTTGTCTGGGGCCAACGTCCTGACTTTC.

The CDR3 DNA reads as TGTGCCAGCAGTACTACTCGGACTAGCCCCGATTCCTACAATGAGCAGTTCTTC. The encoded protein is CASSTTRTSPDSYNEQFF. The chain is built from TRBV25-1 and TRBJ2-1, with 8 bases lining up with TRBD2. Germline assignment: CDR1 MGHDK and CDR2 SYGVNS. The J segment lost 1 base and the V segment lost 5 bases, leaving 13 bases of the junction unmatched. The CDR3 has 18 amino acids.

The chain carries TRBV7-6 and TRBJ2-1; 9 bases agree with TRBD2. Per the germline V gene, CDR1 is SGHVS and CDR2 is FNYEAQ. The V gene end was trimmed by 0 bases and the J gene end by 5 bases; junction bases not matched to a gene: 5. The CDR3 totals 16 residues. This chain's CDR3 is CASSLAGLAGNNEQFF. DNA of the CDR3: TGTGCCAGCAGCTTAGCCGGGCTAGCGGGAAACAATGAGCAGTTCTTC.

The chain has TRBV6-5 and TRBJ2-3, with 8 bases aligning to TRBD1. The length of the CDR3 is 14 residues. The germline V gene has CDR1 MNHEY and CDR2 SVGAGI. The V gene end was trimmed by 6 bases and the J gene end by 3 bases; junction bases not matched to a gene: 5. CDR3 protein: CASRRTGLTDTQYF. The CDR3 nucleotides read TGTGCCAGCAGACGGACAGGGTTGACAGATACGCAGTATTTT.

The rearrangement links TRBV13 to TRBJ2-4, with 9 bases identical to TRBD2. This CDR3 comprises 14 residues. V trimming: 5 bases; J trimming: 8 bases; junction bases outside the gene matches: 7. Germline CDR1 reads PRHDT; CDR2 reads FYEKMQ (reference sequence). CDR3 nucleotides: TGTGCCAGCAGCAAAGGGACTAGCAGACACATTCAGTACTTC. Its translation is CASSKGTSRHIQYF.

This clone was detected many times. This rearrangement joins TRBV14 to TRBJ1-2; possibly TRBD1 for D (6 bases). This CDR3 region has 13 residues. The V end was cut by 6 bases, the J end by 6 bases, with 14 bases between. The V gene's germline CDR1 is SGHDN and CDR2 FVKESK. The CDR3 spells CASRPGVTDGYTF. The DNA for the CDR3 is TGTGCCAGCAGACCAGGGGTGACAGATGGCTACACCTTC.

The chain is built from TRBV6-5 and TRBJ2-6; D remains unclear. Germline CDR1 is MNHEY and CDR2 is SVGAGI. The CDR3 loop spans 16 amino acids. The germline V and J ends were trimmed by 1 base and 0 bases, with 7 bases remaining between them. The CDR3 DNA sequence: TGTGCCAGCAGTTACTTAGGAGTCTCTGGGGCCAACGTCCTGACTTTC. Amino acids: CASSYLGVSGANVLTF.

This clone was seen a single time. V gene TRBV11-2 combines with J gene TRBJ1-1; D gene uncertain. The CDR3 covers 12 residues. Germline V gene data show CDR1 as SGHAT and CDR2 as FQNNGV. V gave up 1 base and J gave up 4 bases, with 4 bases separating them. CDR3 bases: TGTGCCAGCAGCTTAGCCGGCACTGAAGCTTTCTTT. Translation: CASSLAGTEAFF.

This clone was counted only a few times. The gene calls are TRBV3-1 (or the pseudogene TRBV3-2) and TRBJ2-1; the match to TRBD2 covers 10 bases. This CDR3 is 16 amino acids long. V was pared by 1 base and J by 9 bases, with 9 bases of the junction left unmatched. The V gene's germline CDR1 is LGHDT and CDR2 YNNKEL (reference sequence). The CDR3 DNA is TGTGCCAGCAGCCAAGTGGGGCTAGCGGGAGTGGGTGAGCAGTTCTTC. It translates to CASSQVGLAGVGEQFF.

The J gene is TRBJ2-1, the V gene TRBV9; TRBD2 matches at 11 bases. This CDR3 contains 16 residues. The V segment lost 4 bases and the J segment 5 bases; nucleotides outside the gene matches: 8. CDR1 is SGDLS, CDR2 YYNGEE, per germline. The CDR3 DNA reads TGTGCCAGCAGCCTTAGGGTAGCGGGAGGGAACAATGAGCAGTTCTTC. Its protein product is CASSLRVAGGNNEQFF.

V gene TRBV28 combines with J gene TRBJ2-5, with D maybe TRBD1 (5 bases). Trimming removed 5 bases at V and 4 bases at J, with 8 bases between. Looked up from germline, CDR1 is MDHEN and CDR2 is SYDVKM. The CDR3 loop spans 12 amino acids. The CDR3 protein is CASSQQGETQYF. The CDR3 region has the DNA TGTGCCAGCAGTCAGCAGGGAGAGACCCAGTACTTC.

V gene TRBV18 combines with J gene TRBJ1-6, with TRBD1 matching over 7 bases. This CDR3 has 14 amino acids. Germline-derived CDR1 and CDR2 are KGHSH and LQKENI. V trimming: 4 bases; J trimming: 9 bases; junction bases outside the gene matches: 6. The CDR3 DNA follows: TGTGCCAGCTCACTACAGGGGCAGGGTTCACCCCTCCACTTT. Translation: CASSLQGQGSPLHF.

The rearrangement joins TRBV27 to TRBJ1-1; 7 nucleotides match TRBD1. This CDR3 is built from 14 residues. The ends lost 4 bases at V and 1 base at J; junction bases unmatched: 3. The germline V gene encodes CDR1 MNHEY and CDR2 SMNVEV (reference sequence). In DNA form, the CDR3 reads TGTGCCAGCAGTTGGGGGACAGCGAACACTGAAGCTTTCTTT. It is translated as CASSWGTANTEAFF.

The CDR3 bases are TGTGCCAGCAGTTTAATGGGAGGTGAAGCTTTCTTT. Amino acids: CASSLMGGEAFF. The J gene is TRBJ1-1, the V gene TRBV12-3 or TRBV12-4; D gene unclear. Between the trimmed V and J ends, which lost 2 bases and 7 bases, there was a span of 8 bases. The CDR3 is 12 residues long.

The chain links TRBV4-1 to TRBJ1-5, with D tentatively TRBD1 (5 bases). The germline CDR1 and CDR2 sequences are MGHRA and YSYEKL. The CDR3 covers 16 residues. V gave up 1 base and J gave up 0 bases, with 10 bases separating them. This chain's CDR3 is CASSQVGGDSNQPQHF. CDR3 in DNA: TGCGCCAGCAGCCAAGTTGGGGGGGATAGCAATCAGCCCCAGCATTTT.

A word on this clone: At one boundary the junction diverges from the germline segment, which might be a read error. The rearrangement joins TRBV30 to TRBJ1-2, with 9 nucleotides matching TRBD1. The CDR3 consists of 17 residues. In germline, CDR1 is GTSNPN, CDR2 SVGIG (reference sequence). CDR3 bases: TGTGCCTGGGGTGTCTTGCCCGGGACAGGGAATACCTATGGCTACACCTTC. It specifies CAWGVLPGTGNTYGYTF.

V gene TRBV7-3 combines with J gene TRBJ2-5, with 15 bases lining up with TRBD2. Looked up from germline, CDR1 is SGHTA and CDR2 is FQGTGA. V dropped 3 bases and J dropped 5; count of bases not matched to a gene: 4. The CDR3 loop spans 16 amino acids. The CDR3 loop is CASSFGLAGGRETQYF. DNA for the CDR3: TGTGCCAGCAGCTTCGGACTAGCGGGAGGGCGGGAGACCCAGTACTTC.

The V and J genes are TRBV18 and TRBJ1-6; D gene ambiguous. CDR3 length: 18 amino acids. CDR1 KGHSH and CDR2 LQKENI come from the germline V gene. Trimming removed 2 bases from V and 10 bases from J, with 24 bases in between. CDR3 sequence: CASSPVLDSTYSGSPLHF. CDR3 DNA sequence: TGTGCCAGCTCACCAGTACTGGACTCGACCTATTCGGGATCACCCCTCCACTTT.

The chain combines TRBV25-1 with TRBJ1-1, with D perhaps TRBD1 (5 bases). This CDR3 has 15 residues. Germline assignment: CDR1 MGHDK and CDR2 SYGVNS. Between the trimmed V and J ends, which lost 2 bases and 5 bases, there was a span of 15 bases. CDR3 residues: CASSEALQGRTEAFF. CDR3 nucleotides: TGTGCCAGCAGTGAAGCCCTCCAGGGAAGGACTGAAGCTTTCTTT.

The sample holds a few counts of this clone. V and J are TRBV24-1 and TRBJ2-1, with TRBD1 matching over 8 bases. Germline trimming cut 4 bases from V and 8 bases from J; bases unmatched to any gene: 6. CDR3 length equals 14 residues. Germline V gene data show CDR1 as KGHDR and CDR2 as SFDVKD. This CDR3 is CATSEGQGLDEQFF. The DNA of the CDR3 is TGTGCCACCAGTGAAGGACAGGGCTTGGATGAGCAGTTCTTC.

CDR3 nucleotides: TGTGCCATCAGTGAGGCGAGGAGCTATGGCTACACCTTC. Protein: CAISEARSYGYTF. The chain couples TRBV10-3 to TRBJ1-2; no clear D. Trimming left V 2 bases short and J 4 bases short, with 8 bases between. CDR1 ENHRY and CDR2 SYGVKD come from the germline V gene. The CDR3 contains 13 residues.

The chain combines TRBV9 with TRBJ1-1; 7 bases fit TRBD1. J was trimmed by 0 bases and V by 3 bases; bases with no gene match: 5. CDR1 and CDR2 from the germline V gene are SGDLS and YYNGEE. The CDR3 runs to 15 residues. CDR3: CASSGKTGLNTEAFF. CDR3 DNA sequence: TGTGCCAGCAGCGGAAAGACAGGGCTGAACACTGAAGCTTTCTTT.

The V call is TRBV11-2, the J call TRBJ2-5, with 7 bases matching TRBD1. This CDR3 has 16 residues. Losses at the gene ends were 6 bases for V and 5 bases for J; bases not matched to a gene: 15. Germline loops: CDR1 SGHAT, CDR2 FQNNGV. The CDR3 loop is CASSSQGSGSGETQYF. CDR3 DNA: TGTGCCAGCAGTTCACAGGGGTCGGGAAGTGGGGAGACCCAGTACTTC.

The chain recombines TRBV30 with TRBJ2-5; unclear D gene. Trimming cost V 3 bases and J 4 bases, with 12 bases left between them. The CDR3 runs 13 residues. Per germline, CDR1 GTSNPN and CDR2 SVGIG (reference sequence). CDR3 region: CAWSPQIRETQYF. The CDR3 coding sequence is TGTGCCTGGAGCCCCCAGATCAGAGAGACCCAGTACTTC.

The chain joins TRBV19 to TRBJ2-3; 10 nucleotides agree with TRBD1. Germline trimming cut 6 bases from V and 2 bases from J; bases unmatched to any gene: 5. The germline V gene has CDR1 LNHDA and CDR2 SQIVND (reference sequence). The CDR3 runs to 15 residues. CDR3 nucleotides: TGTGCCAGTAGGGACAGGGGGTTTGCCACAGATACGCAGTATTTT. Protein: CASRDRGFATDTQYF.